This T cell receptor beta chain was sequenced during a study of T cells in localized non-small cell lung cancer. Some clones are missing from TCRdb's copy, which holds only in-frame ones; the method was immunoSEQ multiplex PCR. The data contain about 33,000 clones, over 80% of them singletons. The sample holds one count of this clone. The CDR3 loop spans 13 amino acids. The germline V gene has CDR1 SQVTM and CDR2 ANQGSEA. V was clipped by 5 bases and J by 4 bases; unmatched bases: 3. This receptor was obtained from a man aged 35 to 70 with stage II lung adenocarcinoma. The material sequenced was PBMCs, taken before any cancer treatment. The chain is built from TRBV29-1 and TRBJ2-2; 8 bases match TRBD1. This chain's CDR3 is CSVYTGGTGELFF. CDR3 sequence (DNA): TGCAGCGTTTATACAGGGGGCACCGGGGAGCTGTTTTTT.